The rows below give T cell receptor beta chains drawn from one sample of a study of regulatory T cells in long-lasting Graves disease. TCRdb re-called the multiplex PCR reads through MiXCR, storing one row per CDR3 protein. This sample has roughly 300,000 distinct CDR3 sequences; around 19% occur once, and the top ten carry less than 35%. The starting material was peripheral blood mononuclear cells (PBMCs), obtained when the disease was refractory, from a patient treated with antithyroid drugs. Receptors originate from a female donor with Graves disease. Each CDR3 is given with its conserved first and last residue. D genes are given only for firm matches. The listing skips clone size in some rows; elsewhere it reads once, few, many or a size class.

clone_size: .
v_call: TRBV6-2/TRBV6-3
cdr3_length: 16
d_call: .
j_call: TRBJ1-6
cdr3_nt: TGTGCCAGCAGTAACCCAGTGGCCGCTTATAATTCACCCCCCCACTTT
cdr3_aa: CASSNPVAAYNSPPHF

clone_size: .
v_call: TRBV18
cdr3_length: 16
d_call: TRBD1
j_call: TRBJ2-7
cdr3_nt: TGTGCCAGCTCACCACCGGGACAGGGGAGCAGGTACGAGCAGTACTTC
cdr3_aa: CASSPPGQGSRYEQYF

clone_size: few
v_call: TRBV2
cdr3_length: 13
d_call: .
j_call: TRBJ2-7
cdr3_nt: TGTGCCAGCCCGGGGGTTCTCCCTGGCGAGCAGTACTTC
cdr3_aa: CASPGVLPGEQYF

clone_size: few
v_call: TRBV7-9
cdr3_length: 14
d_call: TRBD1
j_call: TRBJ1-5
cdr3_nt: TGTGCCAGCAGCTTCGGGACAGGGAATCAGCCCCAGCATTTT
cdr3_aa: CASSFGTGNQPQHF

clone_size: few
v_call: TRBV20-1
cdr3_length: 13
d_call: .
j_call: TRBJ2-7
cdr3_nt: TGCAGTGCTAGACTACCCGGGAGCTACGAGCAGTACTTC
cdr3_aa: CSARLPGSYEQYF

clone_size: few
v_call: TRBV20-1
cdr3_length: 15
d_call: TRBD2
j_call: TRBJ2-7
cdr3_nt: TGCAGTGCTAAAGGGTCTGGCGGGAGTTCCTACGAGCAGTACTTC
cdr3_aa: CSAKGSGGSSYEQYF

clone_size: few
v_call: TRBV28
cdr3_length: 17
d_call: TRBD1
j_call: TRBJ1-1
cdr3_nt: TGTGCCAGCAGTCCCCGAGCCCGGGACAGGGGGCGGTCTGAAGCTTTCTTT
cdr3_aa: CASSPRARDRGRSEAFF

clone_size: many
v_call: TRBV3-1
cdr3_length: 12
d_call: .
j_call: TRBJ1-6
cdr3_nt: TGTGCCAGCAGCCAAGATTTGAGAGCACTCCACTTT
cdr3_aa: CASSQDLRALHF

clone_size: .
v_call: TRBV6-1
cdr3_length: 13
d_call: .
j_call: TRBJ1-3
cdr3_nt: TGTGCCAGCAGTCCTAATCCCCAAGACACCATATATTTT
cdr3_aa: CASSPNPQDTIYF

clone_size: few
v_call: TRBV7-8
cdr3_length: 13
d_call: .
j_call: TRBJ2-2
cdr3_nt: TGTGCCAGCAGCTCCAGGGAATTCGGGGAGCTGTTTTTT
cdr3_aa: CASSSREFGELFF

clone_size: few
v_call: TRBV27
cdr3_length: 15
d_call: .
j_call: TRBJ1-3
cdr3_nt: TGTGCCAGCAGACGAACAGGGTCCTCTGGAAACACCATATATTTT
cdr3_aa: CASRRTGSSGNTIYF

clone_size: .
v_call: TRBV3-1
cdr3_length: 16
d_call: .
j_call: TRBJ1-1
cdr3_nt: TGTGCCAGCAGCCAAGCGGCCGGTACAGGGAGCGCTGAAGCTTTCTTT
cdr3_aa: CASSQAAGTGSAEAFF

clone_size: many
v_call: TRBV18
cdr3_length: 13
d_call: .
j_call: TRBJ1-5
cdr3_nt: TGTGCCAGCTCATCTACAAGTGATCAGCCCCAGCATTTT
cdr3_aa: CASSSTSDQPQHF

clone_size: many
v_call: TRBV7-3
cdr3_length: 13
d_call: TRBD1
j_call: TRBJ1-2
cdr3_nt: TGTGCCAGCAGCGTCGGACAGGGGAAAGGCTACACCTTC
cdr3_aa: CASSVGQGKGYTF

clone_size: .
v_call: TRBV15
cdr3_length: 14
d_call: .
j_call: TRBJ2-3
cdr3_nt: TGTGCCACCAGCAGGCCCACTAGGGCAGATACGCAGTATTTT
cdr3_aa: CATSRPTRADTQYF

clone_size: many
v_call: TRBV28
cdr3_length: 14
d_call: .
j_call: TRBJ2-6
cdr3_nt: TGTGCCAGCAGAGTGACGGATGGGGCCAACGTCCTGACTTTC
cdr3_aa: CASRVTDGANVLTF

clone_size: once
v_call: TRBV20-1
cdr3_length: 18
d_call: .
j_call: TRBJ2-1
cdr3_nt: TGCAGTGCTAGATCCCTATGGACAGCCGCGGAGTCCTACAATGAGCAGTTCTTC
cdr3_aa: CSARSLWTAAESYNEQFF

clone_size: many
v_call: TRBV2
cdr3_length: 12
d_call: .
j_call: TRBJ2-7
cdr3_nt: TGTGCCAGCAGTGAGTCCAGATACGAGCAGTACTTC
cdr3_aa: CASSESRYEQYF

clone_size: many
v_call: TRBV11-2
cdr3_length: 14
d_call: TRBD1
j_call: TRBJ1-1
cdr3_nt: TGTGCCAGCAGTCAGGGGGCAGGGAACACTGAAGCTTTCTTT
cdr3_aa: CASSQGAGNTEAFF

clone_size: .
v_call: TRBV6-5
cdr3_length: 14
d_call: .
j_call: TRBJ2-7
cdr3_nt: TGTGCCAGCAGTTACTCGACAAAGACCTACGAGCAGTACTTC
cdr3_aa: CASSYSTKTYEQYF

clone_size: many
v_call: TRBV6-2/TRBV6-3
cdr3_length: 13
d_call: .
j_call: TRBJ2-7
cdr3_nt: TGTGCCAGCAGTTCCACCTCAATCAGCGAGCAGTACTTC
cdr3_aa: CASSSTSISEQYF

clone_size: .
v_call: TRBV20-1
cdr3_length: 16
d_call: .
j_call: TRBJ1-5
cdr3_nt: TGCAGTGCTAGAGATCCGGGACTCGGGTGGGGGGGGCCCCAGCATTTT
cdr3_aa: CSARDPGLGWGGPQHF

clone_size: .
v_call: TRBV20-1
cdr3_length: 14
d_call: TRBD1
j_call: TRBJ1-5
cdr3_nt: TGCAGTGCTAGAGACAGGGGGAGCAATCAGCCCCAGCATTTT
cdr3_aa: CSARDRGSNQPQHF

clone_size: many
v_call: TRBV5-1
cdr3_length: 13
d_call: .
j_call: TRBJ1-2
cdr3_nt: TGCGCCAGCAGCTTGGCGGGGCAGTCTGGCTACACCTTC
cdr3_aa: CASSLAGQSGYTF

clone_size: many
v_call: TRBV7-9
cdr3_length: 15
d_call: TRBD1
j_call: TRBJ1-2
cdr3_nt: TGTGCCAGCAGCCCGTACGGGACAGTTAACTATGGCTACACCTTC
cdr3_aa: CASSPYGTVNYGYTF

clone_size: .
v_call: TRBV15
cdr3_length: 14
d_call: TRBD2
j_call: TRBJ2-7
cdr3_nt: TGTGCCACCAGCAGGGCGCGGGGGGAGTACGAGCAGTACTTC
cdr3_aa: CATSRARGEYEQYF

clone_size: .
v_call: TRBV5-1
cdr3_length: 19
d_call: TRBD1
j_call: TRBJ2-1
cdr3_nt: TGCGCCAGCAGCTTGGCAGGGGGTGTTTGGGACCGCTCCTACAATGAGCAGTTCTTC
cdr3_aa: CASSLAGGVWDRSYNEQFF

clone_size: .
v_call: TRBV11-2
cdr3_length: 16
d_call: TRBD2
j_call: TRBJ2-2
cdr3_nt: TGTGCCAGCAGCTTACTTAGCGGGGGATACACCGGGGAGCTGTTTTTT
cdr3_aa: CASSLLSGGYTGELFF

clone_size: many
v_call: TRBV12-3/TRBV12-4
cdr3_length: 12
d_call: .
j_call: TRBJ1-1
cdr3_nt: TGTGCCAGCAGTTTAATACCAGGGATAGCTTTCTTT
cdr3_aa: CASSLIPGIAFF

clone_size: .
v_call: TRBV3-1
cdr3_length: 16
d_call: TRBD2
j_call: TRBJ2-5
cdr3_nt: TGTGCCAGCAGCCAAAGGCGGGGGGTTTACCAAGAGACCCAGTACTTC
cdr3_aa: CASSQRRGVYQETQYF

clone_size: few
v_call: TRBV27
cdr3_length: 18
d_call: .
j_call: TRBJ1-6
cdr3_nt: TGTGCCAGCAGTCCTTCGACAGGACTTCGCGGGGGGAATTCACCCCTCCACTTT
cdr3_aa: CASSPSTGLRGGNSPLHF

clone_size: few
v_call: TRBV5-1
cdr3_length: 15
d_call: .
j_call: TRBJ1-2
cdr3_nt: TGCGCCAGCAGCTTACGGGACGCTATGCTCTATGGCTACACCTTC
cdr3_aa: CASSLRDAMLYGYTF

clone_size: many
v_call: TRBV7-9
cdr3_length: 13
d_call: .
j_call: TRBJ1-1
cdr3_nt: TGTGCCAGCAGCAACACGACAGAGTATGAAGCTTTCTTT
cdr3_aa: CASSNTTEYEAFF

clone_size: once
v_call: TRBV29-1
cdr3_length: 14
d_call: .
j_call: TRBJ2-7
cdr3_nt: TGCAGCGTTGAAGGGGACCGCCCTACCTACGAGCAGTACTTC
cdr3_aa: CSVEGDRPTYEQYF

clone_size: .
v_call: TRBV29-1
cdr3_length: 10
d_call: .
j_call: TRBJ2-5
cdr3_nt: TGCAGCGTTGATATTGAGACCCAGTACTTC
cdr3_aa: CSVDIETQYF

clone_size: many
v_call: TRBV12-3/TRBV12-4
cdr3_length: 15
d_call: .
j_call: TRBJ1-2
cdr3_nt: TGTGCCAGCAGTTTCAATCCCATGTCCCGCTATGGCTACACCTTC
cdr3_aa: CASSFNPMSRYGYTF

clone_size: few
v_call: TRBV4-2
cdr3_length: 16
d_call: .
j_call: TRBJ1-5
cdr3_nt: TGTGCCAGCAGCCAGATCCACGGGAGTGCAGGACAGCCCCAGCATTTT
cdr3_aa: CASSQIHGSAGQPQHF

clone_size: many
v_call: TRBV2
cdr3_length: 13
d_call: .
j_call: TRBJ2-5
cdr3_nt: TGTGCCAGCAGTGCTGGGGAGAGAGAGACCCAGTACTTC
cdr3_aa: CASSAGERETQYF

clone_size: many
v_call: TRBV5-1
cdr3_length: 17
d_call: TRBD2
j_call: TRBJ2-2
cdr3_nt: TGCGCCAGCAGCCCGGGACTAGCGGGAAGTAACACCGGGGAGCTGTTTTTT
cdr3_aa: CASSPGLAGSNTGELFF

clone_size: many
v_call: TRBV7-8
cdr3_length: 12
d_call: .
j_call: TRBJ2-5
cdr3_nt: TGTGCCAGCAGCTTATTTGTAGAGACCCAGTACTTC
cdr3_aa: CASSLFVETQYF

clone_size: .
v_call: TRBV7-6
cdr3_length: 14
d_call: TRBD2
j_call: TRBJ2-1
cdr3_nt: TGTGCCAGCACCCTGGCGGGAGGGGGGGGTGAGCAGTTCTTC
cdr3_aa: CASTLAGGGGEQFF

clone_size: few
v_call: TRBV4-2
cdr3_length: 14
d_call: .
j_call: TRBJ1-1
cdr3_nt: TGTGCCAGCAGCCACCCCTATGGGGACACTGAAGCTTTCTTT
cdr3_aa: CASSHPYGDTEAFF

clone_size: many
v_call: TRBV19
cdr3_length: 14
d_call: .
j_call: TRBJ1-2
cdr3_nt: TGTGCCAGTAAAATGGCTGGGGTACCCTATGGCTACACCTTC
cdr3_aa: CASKMAGVPYGYTF

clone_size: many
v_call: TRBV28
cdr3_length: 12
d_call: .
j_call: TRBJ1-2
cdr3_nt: TGTGCCAGCAGTTTATTTAACTATGGCTACACCTTC
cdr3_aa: CASSLFNYGYTF

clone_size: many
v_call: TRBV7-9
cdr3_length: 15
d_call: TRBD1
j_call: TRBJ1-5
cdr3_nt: TGTGCCAGCAGTTTTTCAGGGGGAAGCAATCAGCCCCAGCATTTT
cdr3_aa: CASSFSGGSNQPQHF

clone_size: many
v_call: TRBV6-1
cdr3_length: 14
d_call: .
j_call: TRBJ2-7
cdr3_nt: TGTGCCAGCACCCCCATGGGGTTGTCCTACGAGCAGTACTTC
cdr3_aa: CASTPMGLSYEQYF

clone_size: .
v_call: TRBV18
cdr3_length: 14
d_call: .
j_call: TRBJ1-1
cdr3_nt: TGTGCCAGCTCACCGGCCAGGGGCGACACTGAAGCTTTCTTT
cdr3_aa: CASSPARGDTEAFF

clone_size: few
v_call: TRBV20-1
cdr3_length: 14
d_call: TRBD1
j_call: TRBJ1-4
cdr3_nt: TGCAGTGCTAGAGATGACAGGGTTGATGAAAAACTGTTTTTT
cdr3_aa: CSARDDRVDEKLFF

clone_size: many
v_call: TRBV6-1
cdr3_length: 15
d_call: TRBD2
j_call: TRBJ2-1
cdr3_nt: TGTGCCAGCAGGCCTAGCGGGAGCTCCTACAATGAGCAGTTCTTC
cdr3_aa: CASRPSGSSYNEQFF

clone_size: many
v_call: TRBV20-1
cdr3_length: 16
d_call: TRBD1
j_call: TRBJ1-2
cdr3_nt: TGCAGTGCTAGTATTGCAGGGGGAAACCCTAACTATGGCTACACCTTC
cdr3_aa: CSASIAGGNPNYGYTF

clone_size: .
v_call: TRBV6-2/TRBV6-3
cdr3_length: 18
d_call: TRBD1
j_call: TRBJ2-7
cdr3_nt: TGTGCCAGCAGTTACACCCAAAGACAGGGGCTGAGCTCCTACGAGCAGTACTTC
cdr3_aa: CASSYTQRQGLSSYEQYF

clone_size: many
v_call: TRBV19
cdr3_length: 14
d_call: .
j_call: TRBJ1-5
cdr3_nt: TGTGCCAGCAGACAAGCGGTGAGGAATCAGCCCCAGCATTTT
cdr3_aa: CASRQAVRNQPQHF

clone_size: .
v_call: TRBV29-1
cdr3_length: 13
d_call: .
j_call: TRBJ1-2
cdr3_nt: TGCAGCGGCCGTTCCCCACTGGGGGATGGCTACACCTTC
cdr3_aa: CSGRSPLGDGYTF

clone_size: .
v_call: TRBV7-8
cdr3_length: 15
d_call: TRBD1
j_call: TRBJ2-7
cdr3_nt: TGTGCCAGCAGCTGGGGACAGTTAAGCTCCTACGAGCAGTACTTC
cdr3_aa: CASSWGQLSSYEQYF

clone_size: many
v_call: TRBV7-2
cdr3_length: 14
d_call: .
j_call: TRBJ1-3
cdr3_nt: TGTGCCAGCAGCTTCGGGACCTCTGGAAACACCATATATTTT
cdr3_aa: CASSFGTSGNTIYF

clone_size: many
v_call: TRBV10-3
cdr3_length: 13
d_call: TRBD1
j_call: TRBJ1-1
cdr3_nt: TGTGCCCTTGGACAGGGGCCGAACACTGAAGCTTTCTTT
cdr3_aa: CALGQGPNTEAFF

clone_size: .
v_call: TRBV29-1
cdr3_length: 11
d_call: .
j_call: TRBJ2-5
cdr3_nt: TGCAGCGTGACTAGTCGTGAGACCCAGTACTTC
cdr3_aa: CSVTSRETQYF

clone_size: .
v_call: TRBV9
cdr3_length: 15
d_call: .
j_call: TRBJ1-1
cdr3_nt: TGTGCCAGCAGCGGGCCCCTCTCGGGACGCACTGAAGCTTTCTTT
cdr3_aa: CASSGPLSGRTEAFF

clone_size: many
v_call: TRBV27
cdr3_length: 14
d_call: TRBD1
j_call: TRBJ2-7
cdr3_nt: TGTGCCAGCAGTTCTTCAGGGACAGGGAACGAGCAGTACTTC
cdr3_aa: CASSSSGTGNEQYF